The 13 T cell receptor beta chains reported below all come from one sample, sequenced in a study of graft-versus-host responses after intestinal transplantation. These receptors have no identified antigens. Using immunoSEQ multiplex PCR, the repertoire was profiled, and TCRdb retains in-frame clones only, with some absent. The data hold just over 70,000 clones, with around 82% observed a single time. The sequencing used unstimulated CD4+ T cells sorted from spleen or lymph node cells, collected before transplant. Receptors originate from a human donor who was the organ donor for an intestinal transplant.

CDR3 sequence: CASSTSRGSYEQYV. CDR3 sequence (DNA): TGTGCCAGCAGTACCAGCCGCGGCTCCTACGAGCAGTACGTC. The rearrangement links TRBV28 to TRBJ2-7; D is unclear. The CDR3 is 14 residues long. Between the trimmed V and J ends, which lost 5 bases and 0 bases, there was a span of 11 bases. Germline V lookup: CDR1 MDHEN, CDR2 SYDVKM.

This clone was seen a few times. CDR3 residues: CASTQGGGVSYEQYV. The CDR3, as DNA: TGTGCCAGCACCCAAGGTGGGGGGGTGTCCTACGAGCAGTACGTC. V usage is TRBV2 and J usage is TRBJ2-7; 7 positions match TRBD2. The V gene end was trimmed by 7 bases and the J gene end by 1 base; junction bases not matched to a gene: 10. The CDR3 spans 15 residues. CDR1 and CDR2 (germline): SNHLY, FYNNEI.

The chain is built from TRBV6-5 and TRBJ1-1; weak D call: TRBD1 (5 bases). V gave up 4 bases and J gave up 4 bases, with 10 bases separating them. CDR1 is MNHEY and CDR2 is SVGAGI in the germline V gene. This CDR3 contains 13 residues. CDR3 residues: CASSFWGGTEAFF. The CDR3 nucleotides read TGTGCCAGCAGTTTTTGGGGGGGCACTGAAGCTTTCTTT.

Worth noting for this clone: Distinct nucleotide sequences in the sample also encode this CDR3. This chain joins TRBV6-6 and TRBJ2-3, with a possible D match to TRBD1 (5 bases). From germline, CDR1 is MNHNY and CDR2 SVGAGI (reference sequence). This CDR3 spans 15 amino acids. V was pared by 3 bases and J by 0 bases, with 10 bases between. The CDR3 nucleotides are TGTGCCAGCAGTTATCAGGGCTCTAGCACAGATACGCAGTATTTT. Amino acid sequence: CASSYQGSSTDTQYF.

The V and J genes are TRBV18 and TRBJ2-6; D not resolved. The germline V gene encodes CDR1 KGHSH and CDR2 LQKENI. With 6 bases removed from V and 0 bases from J, the gap between germline ends came to 3 bases. This CDR3 has 13 residues. In nucleotides, the CDR3 is TGTGCCAGCTCCATCTCTGGGGCCAACGTCCTGACTTTC. Translated, it gives CASSISGANVLTF.

The chain carries TRBV5-1 and TRBJ1-2; D is unresolved. V was cut by 0 bases and J by 3 bases, with 6 bases left in between. Germline V gene data show CDR1 as SGHRS and CDR2 as YFSETQ. The CDR3 has 13 amino acids. CDR3 DNA sequence: TGCGCCAGCAGCTTGGGGCAGGACTATGGCTACACCTTC. It yields the protein CASSLGQDYGYTF. Complete variable domain (other parts from reference TRBV5-1 and TRBJ1-2): KAGVTQTPRYLIKTRGQQVTLSCSPISGHRSVSWYQQTPGQGLQFLFEYFSETQRNKGNFPGRFSGRQFSNSRSEMNVSTLELGDSALYLCASSLGQDYGYTFGSGTRLTVV.

V gene TRBV19 combines with J gene TRBJ2-5; a possible D gene is TRBD2 (6 bases). The V end was cut by 5 bases, the J end by 2 bases, with 15 bases between. Germline lookup yields CDR1 LNHDA and CDR2 SQIVND (reference sequence). The CDR3 spans 15 residues. For the CDR3, the DNA is TGTGCCAGTAGTGTCCCAGGGACTTTTCAAGAGACCCAGTACTTC. Translated: CASSVPGTFQETQYF.

This sequence joins TRBV6-5 and TRBJ1-3; 7 bases fit TRBD1. Trimming removed 8 bases from V and 4 bases from J; junction bases left unmatched: 5. The CDR3 totals 13 residues. Germline CDR1 and CDR2: MNHEY and SVGAGI. In nucleotides, the CDR3 is TGTGCCAGCGAGGGGGCGGACGGAAACACCATATATTTT. This sequence encodes CASEGADGNTIYF.

V gene TRBV10-1 combines with J gene TRBJ2-1; 8 bases are shared with TRBD1. The ends lost 0 bases at V and 5 bases at J; junction bases unmatched: 3. The CDR3 totals 15 residues. Germline loops: CDR1 WNHNN, CDR2 SYGVQD (reference sequence). CDR3: CASSESGQGDNEQFF. DNA of the CDR3: TGCGCCAGCAGTGAGTCTGGACAGGGCGACAATGAGCAGTTCTTC.

The rearrangement links TRBV7-9 to TRBJ1-1; tentative D call: TRBD1 (5 bases). V was pared by 5 bases and J by 0 bases, with 16 bases between. The CDR3 sequence is 16 residues long. CDR1 and CDR2 (germline): SEHNR, FQNEAQ (reference sequence). CDR3 in DNA: TGTGCCAGCAGCCACCCTGGGGCAGGACTGAACACTGAAGCTTTCTTT. It is translated as CASSHPGAGLNTEAFF. Based on the CDR3 plus reference TRBV7-9 and TRBJ1-1, the full variable domain is DTGVSQNPRHKITKRGQNVTFRCDPISEHNRLYWYRQTLGQGPEFLTYFQNEAQLEKSRLLSDRFSAERPKGSFSTLEIQRTEQGDSAMYLCASSHPGAGLNTEAFFGQGTRLTVV.

The chain links TRBV29-1 to TRBJ2-1, with 7 bases lining up with TRBD1. V shed 7 bases and J 4 bases; nucleotides not matched to a gene: 7. The CDR3 runs to 13 residues. Germline CDR1 and CDR2: SQVTM and ANQGSEA. CDR3 amino acids: CSAGDRRYNEQFF. The CDR3 nucleotides read TGCAGCGCTGGGGACAGAAGGTACAATGAGCAGTTCTTC.

V usage is TRBV19 and J usage is TRBJ1-2, with D possibly being TRBD1 (5 bases). V was trimmed by 6 bases and J by 7 bases, leaving 21 bases between them. The CDR3 length is 15 residues. Germline CDR1 is LNHDA and CDR2 is SQIVND (reference sequence). The CDR3 sequence is CASRGWTRVDFGYTF. The CDR3 bases are TGTGCCAGTAGAGGGTGGACAAGGGTGGATTTTGGCTACACCTTC.

The J gene is TRBJ2-7, the V gene TRBV11-2, with TRBD2 matching over 10 bases. CDR1 and CDR2 from the germline V gene are SGHAT and FQNNGV. The ends lost 3 bases at V and 6 bases at J; junction bases unmatched: 2. The CDR3 is 13 amino acids. The CDR3 is CASSFLAGVEQYV. As DNA, the CDR3 is TGTGCCAGCAGCTTCCTAGCGGGGGTCGAGCAGTACGTC.